These 14 T cell receptor beta chains were sequenced from one sample in a study of radiotherapy plus CTLA-4 blockade in lung cancer. Profiling relied on immunoSEQ multiplex PCR, and the TCRdb table lists in-frame clones only, not all of them. The sample consists of 80,000 to 100,000 clones, almost 90% of them appearing once. The sample here was peripheral blood, taken from a patient treated with radiotherapy plus ipilimumab. These receptors were obtained from a human donor with non-small cell lung cancer that progressed on radiotherapy plus ipilimumab.

This sequence joins TRBV30 and TRBJ1-5; 9 nucleotides agree with TRBD1. The V gene's germline CDR1 is GTSNPN and CDR2 SVGIG (reference sequence). V lost 3 bases, J lost 3 bases, and 6 bases stayed unmatched. This CDR3 comprises 15 residues. CDR3 loop: CAWSLGDRANQPQHF. The CDR3 nucleotides are TGTGCCTGGAGCCTTGGGGACAGGGCCAATCAGCCCCAGCATTTT.

V and J are TRBV9 and TRBJ2-5; D remains unclear. The CDR3 length is 13 residues. Trimming left V 1 base short and J 4 bases short, with 8 bases between. Germline loops: CDR1 SGDLS, CDR2 YYNGEE. CDR3 DNA: TGTGCCAGCAGCGTACAGGCAGGAGAGACCCAGTACTTC. This gives the protein CASSVQAGETQYF.

This chain connects TRBV11-3 to TRBJ1-4; TRBD1 is a possible D gene (5 bases). The CDR3 is 13 amino acids. V was shortened by 10 bases and J by 7 bases, with 16 bases between the two germline ends. CDR1 is SGHNT, CDR2 YENEEA, per germline. CDR3 coding DNA: TGTGCCACCTCCCTGGGGACGGCTGAAAAACTGTTTTTT. Amino acid sequence: CATSLGTAEKLFF.

The table lists this clone with a count of one. The chain has TRBV27 and TRBJ2-3; the match to TRBD2 covers 12 bases. The CDR3 loop spans 14 amino acids. V was clipped by 5 bases and J by 5 bases; unmatched bases: 2. Germline V gene lookup returns CDR1 MNHEY and CDR2 SMNVEV (reference sequence). For the CDR3, the DNA is TGTGCCAGCAGTCTGGGACTAGCGGGAGATACGCAGTATTTT. Translated: CASSLGLAGDTQYF.

CDR3 sequence: CASSRGQGEGYTF. The CDR3 region has the DNA TGTGCCAGCAGTCGGGGACAGGGAGAAGGCTACACCTTC. The rearrangement joins TRBV2 to TRBJ1-2; TRBD1 aligns across 9 bases. This CDR3 spans 13 amino acids. The V segment lost 5 bases and the J segment 8 bases; nucleotides outside the gene matches: 6. Germline-derived CDR1 and CDR2 are SNHLY and FYNNEI.

The gene calls are TRBV27 and TRBJ1-5, with 7 positions matching TRBD1. Germline loops: CDR1 MNHEY, CDR2 SMNVEV (reference sequence). Trimming cost V 3 bases and J 3 bases; bases outside gene matches: 2. The CDR3 runs 14 residues. CDR3 bases: TGTGCCAGCAGTTTTCAGGGGGACAATCAGCCCCAGCATTTT. This codes for CASSFQGDNQPQHF.

The chain uses TRBV19 and TRBJ2-3; 7 bases are shared with TRBD1. Germline V gives CDR1 LNHDA, CDR2 SQIVND (reference sequence). The CDR3 spans 17 residues. The ends lost 2 bases at V and 3 bases at J; junction bases unmatched: 11. CDR3 DNA: TGTGCCAGTAGTATACAAGCACAGGGGAGAATGACAGATACGCAGTATTTT. It specifies CASSIQAQGRMTDTQYF.

This clone is a singleton in its sample. This chain uses TRBV11-2 with TRBJ1-3; D not certain. Germline-derived CDR1 and CDR2 are SGHAT and FQNNGV. The CDR3 length is 16 residues. Trimming stripped 1 base from V and 0 bases from J, with 10 bases between. The CDR3 DNA sequence: TGTGCCAGCAGCTTAGCGCAGCTCAGCTCTGGAAACACCATATATTTT. It encodes CASSLAQLSSGNTIYF.

This chain links TRBV10-2 with TRBJ2-7, with 7 bases identical to TRBD2. From germline, CDR1 is WSHSY and CDR2 SAAADI. The junction had 10 bases not matched to a gene; V was cut back by 6 bases and J by 2 bases. The length of the CDR3 is 15 residues. CDR3 in DNA: TGCGCCAGCAGCCAGGGTGGGAGGGTCACCTACGAGCAGTACTTC. The encoded protein is CASSQGGRVTYEQYF.

In its sample, this clone was seen once. V is TRBV7-5 and J is TRBJ1-1. TRBV7-5 is given as a pseudogene. This CDR3 contains 14 residues. The CDR3 is CARSLAREEFGAFF. In DNA, the CDR3 is TGTGCCAGAAGCTTAGCGCGCGAGGAGTTCGGCGCTTTCTTT.

The chain carries TRBV10-2 and TRBJ2-7, with 7 nucleotides matching TRBD2. After removal of 3 bases from V and 0 bases from J, the junction contained 2 bases not matched to a gene. Germline V gives CDR1 WSHSY, CDR2 SAAADI. This CDR3 contains 14 residues. The CDR3 DNA reads as TGCGCCAGCAGTGACGGCGGGAGCTCCTACGAGCAGTACTTC. Translating gives CASSDGGSSYEQYF.

This chain joins TRBV4-1 and TRBJ2-1, with D tentatively TRBD1 (5 bases). Germline V gives CDR1 MGHRA, CDR2 YSYEKL. Trimming took off 1 base at V and 9 bases at J, with 19 bases between the two ends. This CDR3 is built from 16 residues. CDR3 nucleotide sequence: TGCGCCAGCAGCCAAGGCCGTCAGGGCCGCTTGAGTGAGCAGTTCTTC. Amino acid sequence: CASSQGRQGRLSEQFF.

V gene TRBV2 combines with J gene TRBJ2-7; 10 bases are a match to TRBD1. Per the germline V gene, CDR1 is SNHLY and CDR2 is FYNNEI. The CDR3 covers 12 residues. The J segment lost 4 bases and the V segment lost 8 bases, leaving 2 bases of the junction unmatched. CDR3 DNA sequence: TGTGCCAGCGGACAGGGGGTTTACGAGCAGTACTTC. Its protein product is CASGQGVYEQYF. The entire variable domain, with the rest obtained from reference TRBV2 and TRBJ2-7, is as follows: EPEVTQTPSHQVTQMGQEVILRCVPISNHLYFYWYRQILGQKVEFLVSFYNNEISEKSEIFDDQFSVERPDGSNFTLKIRSTKLEDSAMYFCASGQGVYEQYFGPGTRLTVT.

This clone was detected a few times. The rearrangement links TRBV12-5 to TRBJ2-7; tentative D call: TRBD2 (6 bases). The CDR3 extends over 12 amino acids. V lost 2 bases and J lost 7, with 9 bases in between. Germline CDR1 is LGHNT and CDR2 is FRNRAP. CDR3 amino acids: CASGLFGGEQYF. The CDR3, as DNA: TGTGCTAGTGGTTTGTTTGGGGGGGAGCAGTACTTC. The whole variable domain, filled in from reference TRBV12-5 and TRBJ2-7, reads DARVTQTPRHKVTEMGQEVTMRCQPILGHNTVFWYRQTMMQGLELLAYFRNRAPLDDSGMPKDRFSAEMPDATLATLKIQPSEPRDSAVYFCASGLFGGEQYFGPGTRLTVT.